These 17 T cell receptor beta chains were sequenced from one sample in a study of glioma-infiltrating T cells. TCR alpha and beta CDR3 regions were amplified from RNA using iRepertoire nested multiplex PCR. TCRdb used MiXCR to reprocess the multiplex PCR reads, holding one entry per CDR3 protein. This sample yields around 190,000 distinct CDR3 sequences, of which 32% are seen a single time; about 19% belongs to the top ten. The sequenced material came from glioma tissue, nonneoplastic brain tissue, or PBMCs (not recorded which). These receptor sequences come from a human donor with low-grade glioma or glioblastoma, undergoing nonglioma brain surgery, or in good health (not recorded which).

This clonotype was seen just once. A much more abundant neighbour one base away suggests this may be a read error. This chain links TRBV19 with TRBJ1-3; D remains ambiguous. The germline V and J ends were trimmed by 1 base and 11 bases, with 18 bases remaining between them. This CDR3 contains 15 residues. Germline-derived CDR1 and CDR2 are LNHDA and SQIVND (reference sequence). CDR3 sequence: CASSIVARLRNAIYF. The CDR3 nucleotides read TGTGCCAGTAGTATAGTGGCCCGGCTTCGGAACGCCATATATTTT.

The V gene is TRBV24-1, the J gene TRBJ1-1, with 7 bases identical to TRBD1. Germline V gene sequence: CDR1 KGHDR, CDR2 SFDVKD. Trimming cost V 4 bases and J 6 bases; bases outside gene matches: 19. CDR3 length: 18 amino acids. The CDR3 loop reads CATSDRAGGAGIVAEAFF. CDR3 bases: TGTGCCACCAGTGACCGCGCAGGGGGGGCAGGCATCGTCGCTGAAGCTTTCTTT.

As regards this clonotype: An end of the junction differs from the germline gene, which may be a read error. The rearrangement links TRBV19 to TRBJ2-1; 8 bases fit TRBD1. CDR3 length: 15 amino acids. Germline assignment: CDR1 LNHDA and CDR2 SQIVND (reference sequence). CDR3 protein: CASSMGQVSYNEQLF. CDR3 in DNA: TGTGCCAGTAGTATGGGACAGGTATCCTACAATGAGCAGTTATTC.

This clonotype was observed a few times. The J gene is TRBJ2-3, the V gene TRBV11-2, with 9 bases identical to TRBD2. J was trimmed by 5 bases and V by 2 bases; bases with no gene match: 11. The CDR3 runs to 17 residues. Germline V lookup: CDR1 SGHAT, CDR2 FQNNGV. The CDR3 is CASSLPLAGRGRDTQYF. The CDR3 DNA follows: TGTGCCAGCAGCTTACCCCTAGCGGGAAGGGGAAGAGATACGCAGTATTTT. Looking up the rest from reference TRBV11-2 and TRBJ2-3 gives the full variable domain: EAGVAQSPRYKIIEKRQSVAFWCNPISGHATLYWYQQILGQGPKLLIQFQNNGVVDDSQLPKDRFSAERLKGVDSTLKIQPAKLEDSAVYLCASSLPLAGRGRDTQYFGPGTRLTVL.

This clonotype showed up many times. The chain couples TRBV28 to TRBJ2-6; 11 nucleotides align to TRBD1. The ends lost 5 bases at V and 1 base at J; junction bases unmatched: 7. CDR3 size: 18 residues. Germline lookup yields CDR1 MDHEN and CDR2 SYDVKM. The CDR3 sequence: CASSVPGTGGSGANVLTF. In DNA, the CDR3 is TGTGCCAGCAGTGTCCCCGGGACAGGGGGGTCTGGGGCCAACGTCCTGACTTTC.

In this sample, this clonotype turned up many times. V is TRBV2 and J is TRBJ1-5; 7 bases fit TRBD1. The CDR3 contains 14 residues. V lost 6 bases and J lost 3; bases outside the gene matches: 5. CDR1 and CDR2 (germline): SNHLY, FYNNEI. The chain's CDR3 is CASRGDSANQPQHF. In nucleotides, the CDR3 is TGTGCCAGCAGGGGGGACAGTGCCAATCAGCCCCAGCATTTT.

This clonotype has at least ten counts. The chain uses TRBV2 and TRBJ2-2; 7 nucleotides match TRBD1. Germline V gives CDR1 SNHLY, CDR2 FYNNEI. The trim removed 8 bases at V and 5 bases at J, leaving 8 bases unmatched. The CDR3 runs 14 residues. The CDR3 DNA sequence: TGTGCCAGCGGATACAGGGGTGGAACCGGGGAGCTGTTTTTT. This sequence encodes CASGYRGGTGELFF.

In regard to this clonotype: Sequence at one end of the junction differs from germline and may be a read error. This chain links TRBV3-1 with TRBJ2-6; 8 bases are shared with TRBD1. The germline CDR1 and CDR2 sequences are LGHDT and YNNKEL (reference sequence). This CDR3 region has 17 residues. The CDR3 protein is CASRPDREASGANVLTF. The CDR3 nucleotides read TGTGCCAGCAGACCGGACAGGGAGGCTTCTGGAGCCAACGTCCTGACTTTC.

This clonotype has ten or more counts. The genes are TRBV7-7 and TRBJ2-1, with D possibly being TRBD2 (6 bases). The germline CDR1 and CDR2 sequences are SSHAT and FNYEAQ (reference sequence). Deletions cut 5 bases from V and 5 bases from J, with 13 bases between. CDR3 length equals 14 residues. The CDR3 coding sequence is TGTGCCAGCAGCCGGGAACTAGCCGACAATGAGCAGTTCTTC. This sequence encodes CASSRELADNEQFF.

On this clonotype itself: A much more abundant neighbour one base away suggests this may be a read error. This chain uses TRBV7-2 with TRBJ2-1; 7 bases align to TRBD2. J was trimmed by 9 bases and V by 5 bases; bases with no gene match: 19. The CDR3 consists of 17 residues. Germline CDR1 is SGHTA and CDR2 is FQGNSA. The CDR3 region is CASSRPATSVGGGEQFF. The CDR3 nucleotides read TGTGCCAGCAGCCGACCTGCTACTAGCGTGGGAGGAGGTGAGCAGTTCTTC.

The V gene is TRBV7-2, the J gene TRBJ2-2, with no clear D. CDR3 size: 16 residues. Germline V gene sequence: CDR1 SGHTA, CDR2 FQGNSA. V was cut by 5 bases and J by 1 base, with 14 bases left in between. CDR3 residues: CASSPSRFLNTGELFF. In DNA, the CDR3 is TGTGCCAGCAGCCCATCGCGTTTTTTGAACACCGGGGAGCTGTTTTTT. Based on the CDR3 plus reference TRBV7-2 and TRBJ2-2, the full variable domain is GAGVSQSPSNKVTEKGKDVELRCDPISGHTALYWYRQSLGQGLEFLIYFQGNSAPDKSGLPSDRFSAERTGGSVSTLTIQRTQQEDSAVYLCASSPSRFLNTGELFFGEGSRLTVL.

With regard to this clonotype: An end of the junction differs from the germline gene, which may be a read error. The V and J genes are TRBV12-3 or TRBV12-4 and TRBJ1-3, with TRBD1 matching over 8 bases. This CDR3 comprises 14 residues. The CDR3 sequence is CASSGTGSGNTTYF. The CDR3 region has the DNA TGTGCCAGCAGCGGGACAGGCTCTGGAAACACCACATATTTT.

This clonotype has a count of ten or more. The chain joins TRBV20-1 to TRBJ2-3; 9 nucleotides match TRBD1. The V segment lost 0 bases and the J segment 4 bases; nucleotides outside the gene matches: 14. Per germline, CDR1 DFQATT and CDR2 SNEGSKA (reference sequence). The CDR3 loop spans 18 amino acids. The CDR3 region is CSARDLLLPGDRADTQYF. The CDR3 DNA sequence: TGCAGTGCTAGAGATCTCCTCCTACCCGGGGACAGGGCAGATACGCAGTATTTT.

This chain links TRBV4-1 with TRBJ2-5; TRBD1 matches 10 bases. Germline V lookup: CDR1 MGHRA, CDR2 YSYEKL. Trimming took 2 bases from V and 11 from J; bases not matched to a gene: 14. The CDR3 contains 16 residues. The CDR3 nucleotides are TGCGCCAGCAGCCAAAATCCGGGACAGGGGAACAATGAGCAGTACTTC. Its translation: CASSQNPGQGNNEQYF.

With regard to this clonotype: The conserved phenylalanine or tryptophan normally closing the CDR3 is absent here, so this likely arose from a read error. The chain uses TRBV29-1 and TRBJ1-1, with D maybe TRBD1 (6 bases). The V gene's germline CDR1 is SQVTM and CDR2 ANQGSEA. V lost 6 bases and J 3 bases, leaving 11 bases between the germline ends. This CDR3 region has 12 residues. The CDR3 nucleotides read TGCAGCGTGGGAAACAGGGACACTGAAGCTTTCTCT. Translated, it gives CSVGNRDTEAFS.

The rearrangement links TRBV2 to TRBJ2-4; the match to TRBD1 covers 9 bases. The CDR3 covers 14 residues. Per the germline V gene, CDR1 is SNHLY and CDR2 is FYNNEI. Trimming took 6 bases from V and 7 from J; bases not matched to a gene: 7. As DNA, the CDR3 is TGTGCCAGCAGAAATTCAGGACAGGGGAACATTCAGTACTTC. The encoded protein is CASRNSGQGNIQYF.

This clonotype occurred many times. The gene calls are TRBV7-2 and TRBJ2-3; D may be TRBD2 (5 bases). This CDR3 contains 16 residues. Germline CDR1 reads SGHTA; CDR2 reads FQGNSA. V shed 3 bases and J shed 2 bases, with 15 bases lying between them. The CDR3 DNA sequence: TGTACCAGCAGCTTCCTAGGACTTGAATACACAGATACGCAGTATTTT. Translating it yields CTSSFLGLEYTDTQYF.